This record looks at one T cell receptor beta chain sequence and its context. Its antigen is still unknown. Only in-frame clones appear in the TCRdb table, and some are missing; sequencing was by immunoSEQ multiplex PCR. Here the sample spans roughly 91,000 clones, 80% to 90% being singletons. The data are from a study of OX40 agonist ivuxolimab in advanced cancers. As for the study in general: Two cutaneous melanoma patients and one hepatocellular carcinoma patient, three in all, had partial responses. Points from the study as a whole: Antigen specificity of clonally expanded peripheral T cells was not established. Circulating CD4+ and CD8+ T cells showed clonal expansion by week 6 at 0.1 to 3.0 mg/kg.

In germline, CDR1 is MDHEN, CDR2 SYDVKM. The V end was cut by 5 bases, the J end by 8 bases, with 14 bases between. This CDR3 comprises 13 residues. The chain couples TRBV28 to TRBJ2-3; D gene uncertain. The clonotype originates from an adult with an advanced solid tumor such as melanoma, head and neck, liver or kidney cancer. The starting material was CD4+ or CD8+ T cells sorted from blood, obtained in a trial of the OX40 agonist ivuxolimab. CDR3 nucleotides: TGTGCCAGCAGTCTTTATCAAGCAGGTACGCAGTATTTT. Translation gives CASSLYQAGTQYF.